This TCR beta chain was sequenced for a study of shared clonotypes between healthy human individuals. Turning to the study itself: The donors, a couple of women and a few men, were aged 18 to 49.

Comment on this clone: Antigen: not known.

Notes on the study in general: Rarefaction exposed incomplete sorted-subset sequencing despite large depth. In general, naive subsets displayed greater estimated richness than memory subsets did.

Profiling relied on immunoSEQ multiplex PCR, and the TCRdb table lists in-frame clones only, not all of them. The sample contains approximately 980,000 clones, around three quarters of which appear only once. Sequences were obtained from memory CD4+ T cells sorted from blood. Subset noted: CD45RA-negative fraction. This receptor was taken from a young man in good health.

The CDR3 loop reads CASSRGLDPYEQYF. The CDR3 bases are TGTGCCAGCAGCCGGGGCCTCGACCCCTACGAGCAGTACTTC. This rearrangement joins TRBV5-6 to TRBJ2-7; TRBD1 or TRBD2 may be the D gene (5 bases each). The CDR3 consists of 14 residues. The ends were cut back, 4 bases at V and 2 bases at J, with 13 bases in the middle. Germline CDR1 reads SGHDT; CDR2 reads YYEEEE.